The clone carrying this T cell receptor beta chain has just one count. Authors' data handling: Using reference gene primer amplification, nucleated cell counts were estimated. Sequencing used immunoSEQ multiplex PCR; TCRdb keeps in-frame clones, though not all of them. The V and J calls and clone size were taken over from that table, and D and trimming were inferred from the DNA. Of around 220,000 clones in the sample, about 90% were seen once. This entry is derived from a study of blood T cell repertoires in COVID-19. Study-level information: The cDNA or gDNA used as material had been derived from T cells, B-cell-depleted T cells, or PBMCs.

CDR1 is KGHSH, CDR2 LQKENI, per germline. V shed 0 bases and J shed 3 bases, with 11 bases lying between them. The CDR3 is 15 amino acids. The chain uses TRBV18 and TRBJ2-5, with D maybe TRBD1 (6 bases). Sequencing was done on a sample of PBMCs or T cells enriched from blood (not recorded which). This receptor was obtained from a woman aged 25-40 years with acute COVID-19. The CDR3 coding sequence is TGTGCCAGCTCACCACCTGGACAGTGGGAAGAGACCCAGTACTTC. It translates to CASSPPGQWEETQYF.